Listed below are T cell receptor beta chains from one sample, sequenced in a study of spatial heterogeneity in lung cancer. TCRdb re-analysed the 5' RACE reads in MiXCR, keeping a single row per CDR3 protein. Here the sample spans about 82,000 distinct CDR3 sequences, roughly 12% being singletons. Material: PBMCs, obtained at surgery. These receptors were obtained from a male donor with early-stage non-small cell lung cancer. CDR3s include the opening cysteine and the closing phenylalanine or tryptophan. D genes are given only for firm matches. Clone size, where shown, is once, few, many, or a class for clones that have expanded.

clone_size: .
j_call: TRBJ2-1
v_call: TRBV20-1
d_call: .
cdr3_aa: CSVSPPGGFGGNEQFF
cdr3_nt: TGCAGTGTTTCCCCCCCTGGGGGGTTTGGCGGTAATGAGCAGTTCTTC

clone_size: many
j_call: TRBJ2-6
v_call: TRBV7-2
d_call: .
cdr3_aa: CASSPYPGANVLTF
cdr3_nt: TGTGCCAGCAGCCCCTATCCTGGGGCCAACGTCCTGACTTTC

clone_size: few
j_call: TRBJ1-2
v_call: TRBV11-2
d_call: .
cdr3_aa: CASSQLSGWLYGYTF
cdr3_nt: TGTGCCAGCAGTCAACTATCAGGGTGGTTGTATGGCTACACCTTC

clone_size: .
j_call: TRBJ2-2
v_call: TRBV11-2
d_call: TRBD2
cdr3_aa: CASNRLAGSTGELFF
cdr3_nt: TGTGCCAGCAACAGACTAGCGGGGTCTACCGGGGAGCTGTTTTTT

clone_size: .
j_call: TRBJ2-1
v_call: TRBV18
d_call: TRBD2
cdr3_aa: CASSPPAGGHNEQFF
cdr3_nt: TGTGCCAGCTCACCGCCAGCGGGAGGGCACAATGAGCAGTTCTTC

clone_size: few
j_call: TRBJ2-3
v_call: TRBV7-9
d_call: .
cdr3_aa: CASSLRLDTQYF
cdr3_nt: TGTGCCAGCAGCTTGCGCTTGGATACGCAGTATTTT

clone_size: few
j_call: TRBJ2-3
v_call: TRBV15
d_call: TRBD2
cdr3_aa: CATSSGTSGSTDTQYF
cdr3_nt: TGTGCCACCAGCAGCGGGACTAGCGGGTCAACAGATACGCAGTATTTT

clone_size: many
j_call: TRBJ1-1
v_call: TRBV7-9
d_call: TRBD1
cdr3_aa: CASSERTGTGYTEAFF
cdr3_nt: TGTGCCAGCAGCGAGCGGACCGGGACAGGGTACACTGAAGCTTTCTTT

clone_size: few
j_call: TRBJ2-1
v_call: TRBV4-2
d_call: TRBD2
cdr3_aa: CASSQDKSSGGAYEQFF
cdr3_nt: TGTGCCAGCAGCCAAGATAAATCTAGCGGGGGGGCCTATGAGCAGTTCTTC

clone_size: few
j_call: TRBJ1-1
v_call: TRBV12-3/TRBV12-4
d_call: TRBD1
cdr3_aa: CASNLPTGLTEAFF
cdr3_nt: TGTGCCAGCAATCTTCCGACAGGGTTGACTGAAGCTTTCTTT

clone_size: .
j_call: TRBJ2-7
v_call: TRBV4-1
d_call: .
cdr3_aa: CASSHLPTGTAGTYEQYF
cdr3_nt: TGCGCCAGCAGCCATTTACCGACAGGGACAGCGGGAACCTACGAGCAGTACTTC

clone_size: many
j_call: TRBJ1-5
v_call: TRBV19
d_call: .
cdr3_aa: CASSIDRRQPQHF
cdr3_nt: TGTGCCAGTAGTATAGATCGGAGGCAGCCCCAGCATTTT

clone_size: many
j_call: TRBJ2-7
v_call: TRBV20-1
d_call: .
cdr3_aa: CSARDRDTFYEQYF
cdr3_nt: TGCAGTGCTAGAGACAGGGACACCTTCTACGAGCAGTACTTC

clone_size: .
j_call: TRBJ2-1
v_call: TRBV12-3/TRBV12-4
d_call: TRBD2
cdr3_aa: CASSSTGTSVYNEQFF
cdr3_nt: TGTGCCAGCAGTTCGACCGGGACTAGCGTTTACAATGAGCAGTTCTTC

clone_size: .
j_call: TRBJ1-1
v_call: TRBV6-1
d_call: TRBD1
cdr3_aa: CASTRQGAGDTEAFF
cdr3_nt: TGTGCCAGCACCCGACAGGGGGCGGGGGACACTGAAGCTTTCTTT

clone_size: .
j_call: TRBJ2-1
v_call: TRBV24-1
d_call: TRBD2
cdr3_aa: CATSDLTSGGIDYNEQFF
cdr3_nt: TGTGCCACCAGTGATCTCACTAGCGGAGGGATCGACTACAATGAGCAGTTCTTC

clone_size: few
j_call: TRBJ2-3
v_call: TRBV5-1
d_call: TRBD1
cdr3_aa: CASSLWTGDSTDTQYF
cdr3_nt: TGCGCCAGCAGCTTGTGGACAGGGGATTCCACAGATACGCAGTATTTT

clone_size: few
j_call: TRBJ2-1
v_call: TRBV19
d_call: TRBD2
cdr3_aa: CASSSGLASNEQFF
cdr3_nt: TGTGCCAGTAGTTCCGGACTAGCGTCTAATGAGCAGTTCTTC

clone_size: many
j_call: TRBJ1-5
v_call: TRBV7-9
d_call: .
cdr3_aa: CASSLGGHSNQPQHF
cdr3_nt: TGTGCCAGCAGCTTAGGAGGGCATAGCAATCAGCCCCAGCATTTT

clone_size: .
j_call: TRBJ2-1
v_call: TRBV7-3
d_call: TRBD2
cdr3_aa: CASSLSGGARENEQFF
cdr3_nt: TGTGCCAGCAGCCTTAGCGGGGGGGCCCGGGAGAATGAGCAGTTCTTC

clone_size: .
j_call: TRBJ1-5
v_call: TRBV5-1
d_call: .
cdr3_aa: CASSLEPDQPQHF
cdr3_nt: TGCGCCAGCAGCTTGGAGCCAGATCAGCCCCAGCATTTT

clone_size: many
j_call: TRBJ1-1
v_call: TRBV21-1
d_call: .
cdr3_aa: CASSIRSMNTEAFF
cdr3_nt: TGTGCCAGCAGCATTCGATCCATGAACACTGAAGCTTTCTTT

clone_size: .
j_call: TRBJ2-7
v_call: TRBV5-8
d_call: .
cdr3_aa: CASSLTPGNEQYF
cdr3_nt: TGTGCCAGCAGCTTGACTCCAGGTAACGAGCAGTACTTC

clone_size: .
j_call: TRBJ1-2
v_call: TRBV20-1
d_call: TRBD1
cdr3_aa: CSAIFNRGWEGYTF
cdr3_nt: TGCAGTGCTATCTTTAACAGGGGCTGGGAAGGCTACACCTTC

clone_size: few
j_call: TRBJ2-6
v_call: TRBV19
d_call: .
cdr3_aa: CASSIEGPGSGANVLTF
cdr3_nt: TGTGCCAGTAGTATAGAGGGGCCAGGATCTGGGGCCAACGTCCTGACTTTC

clone_size: once
j_call: TRBJ2-1
v_call: TRBV3-1
d_call: TRBD2
cdr3_aa: CASSSASGGAHEQFF
cdr3_nt: TGTGCCAGCAGTTCCGCTAGCGGGGGGGCCCATGAGCAGTTCTTC

clone_size: few
j_call: TRBJ2-7
v_call: TRBV2
d_call: .
cdr3_aa: CASSRTPAFDEQYF
cdr3_nt: TGTGCCAGCAGTCGGACCCCGGCGTTTGACGAGCAGTACTTC

clone_size: .
j_call: TRBJ2-5
v_call: TRBV10-1
d_call: TRBD1
cdr3_aa: CASSENRGPQETQYF
cdr3_nt: TGCGCCAGCAGTGAGAACAGGGGGCCCCAAGAGACCCAGTACTTC

clone_size: .
j_call: TRBJ1-2
v_call: TRBV29-1
d_call: .
cdr3_aa: CSVEQGGYTF
cdr3_nt: TGCAGCGTTGAACAGGGAGGCTACACCTTC

clone_size: .
j_call: TRBJ2-2
v_call: TRBV7-3
d_call: TRBD1
cdr3_aa: CASSLSGQYTDGELFF
cdr3_nt: TGTGCCAGCAGCTTATCGGGACAGTATACTGACGGGGAGCTGTTTTTT

clone_size: .
j_call: TRBJ1-1
v_call: TRBV30
d_call: .
cdr3_aa: CAWTTADRINTEAFF
cdr3_nt: TGTGCCTGGACCACAGCGGACAGAATCAACACTGAAGCTTTCTTT

clone_size: many
j_call: TRBJ2-1
v_call: TRBV7-2
d_call: TRBD2
cdr3_aa: CASSLGLAGYNEQFF
cdr3_nt: TGTGCCAGCAGCTTAGGGCTAGCGGGATACAATGAGCAGTTCTTC

clone_size: few
j_call: TRBJ1-2
v_call: TRBV5-1
d_call: .
cdr3_aa: CASSLTGPPGYTF
cdr3_nt: TGCGCCAGCAGCTTAACCGGGCCGCCTGGCTACACCTTC

clone_size: .
j_call: TRBJ2-1
v_call: TRBV7-8
d_call: TRBD1
cdr3_aa: CASSFPVLRDRGPGHEQFF
cdr3_nt: TGTGCCAGCAGCTTTCCGGTCCTCCGGGACAGGGGGCCAGGGCATGAGCAGTTCTTC

clone_size: many
j_call: TRBJ2-2
v_call: TRBV29-1
d_call: .
cdr3_aa: CSAAGGTDKYDTGELFF
cdr3_nt: TGCAGCGCCGCTGGAGGGACAGATAAGTATGACACCGGGGAGCTGTTTTTT

clone_size: .
j_call: TRBJ2-5
v_call: TRBV6-5
d_call: TRBD1
cdr3_aa: CASSPGTGGQETQYF
cdr3_nt: TGTGCCAGCAGCCCCGGGACAGGGGGCCAAGAGACCCAGTACTTC

clone_size: few
j_call: TRBJ1-2
v_call: TRBV5-1
d_call: .
cdr3_aa: CASSLDREGYTF
cdr3_nt: TGCGCCAGCAGCTTGGATAGGGAAGGCTACACCTTC

clone_size: .
j_call: TRBJ1-2
v_call: TRBV7-8
d_call: .
cdr3_aa: CASSLGASYGYTF
cdr3_nt: TGTGCCAGCAGCTTGGGCGCCTCATATGGCTACACCTTC

clone_size: .
j_call: TRBJ1-2
v_call: TRBV7-9
d_call: .
cdr3_aa: CASSAQVPYTF
cdr3_nt: TGTGCCAGCAGCGCACAGGTGCCCTACACCTTC

clone_size: many
j_call: TRBJ1-1
v_call: TRBV21-1
d_call: .
cdr3_aa: CASSKARQELVEAFF
cdr3_nt: TGTGCCAGCAGCAAAGCGCGGCAGGAACTCGTTGAAGCTTTCTTT

clone_size: few
j_call: TRBJ2-1
v_call: TRBV10-3
d_call: .
cdr3_aa: CAISARDSNEQFF
cdr3_nt: TGTGCCATCAGTGCGCGGGACAGCAATGAGCAGTTCTTC

clone_size: few
j_call: TRBJ2-7
v_call: TRBV3-1
d_call: .
cdr3_aa: CASSHKAQGSYEQYF
cdr3_nt: TGTGCCAGCAGCCACAAGGCACAGGGCTCCTACGAGCAGTACTTC

clone_size: .
j_call: TRBJ1-1
v_call: TRBV25-1
d_call: .
cdr3_aa: CASSWSGAEAFF
cdr3_nt: TGTGCCAGCAGTTGGTCGGGGGCTGAAGCTTTCTTT

clone_size: many
j_call: TRBJ1-1
v_call: TRBV5-5
d_call: TRBD1
cdr3_aa: CASLYTGDTEAFF
cdr3_nt: TGTGCCAGCTTGTATACAGGGGACACTGAAGCTTTCTTT

clone_size: many
j_call: TRBJ2-7
v_call: TRBV5-4
d_call: .
cdr3_aa: CASTRDQGFEQYF
cdr3_nt: TGTGCCAGCACCCGGGACCAGGGATTCGAGCAGTACTTC

clone_size: .
j_call: TRBJ2-2
v_call: TRBV7-9
d_call: .
cdr3_aa: CASSPLQGSTGELFF
cdr3_nt: TGTGCCAGCAGCCCTCTGCAGGGTAGCACCGGGGAGCTGTTTTTT

clone_size: few
j_call: TRBJ2-7
v_call: TRBV28
d_call: .
cdr3_aa: CASSLPSGHSYEQYF
cdr3_nt: TGTGCCAGCAGTTTGCCATCTGGGCACTCCTACGAGCAGTACTTC

clone_size: few
j_call: TRBJ2-3
v_call: TRBV6-2/TRBV6-3
d_call: .
cdr3_aa: CASSRLERDTQYF
cdr3_nt: TGTGCCAGCAGTCGACTTGAGAGAGATACGCAGTATTTT

clone_size: many
j_call: TRBJ1-2
v_call: TRBV5-1
d_call: TRBD1
cdr3_aa: CASKTGGSHGYTF
cdr3_nt: TGCGCCAGCAAAACAGGGGGCTCCCATGGCTACACCTTC

clone_size: few
j_call: TRBJ2-5
v_call: TRBV20-1
d_call: .
cdr3_aa: CSARRGGGVLQETQYF
cdr3_nt: TGCAGTGCTAGGAGGGGGGGAGGGGTGCTTCAAGAGACCCAGTACTTC

clone_size: few
j_call: TRBJ2-3
v_call: TRBV19
d_call: TRBD2
cdr3_aa: CASKEGLAGPTQYF
cdr3_nt: TGTGCCAGTAAAGAGGGACTAGCGGGGCCCACGCAGTATTTT

clone_size: few
j_call: TRBJ2-2
v_call: TRBV12-3/TRBV12-4
d_call: TRBD1
cdr3_aa: CASSNHRDRGNTGELFF
cdr3_nt: TGTGCCAGCAGCAATCACCGGGACAGGGGAAACACCGGGGAGCTGTTTTTT